This TCR beta chain appears in the sequencing data of a study of cytomegalovirus exposure and HLA in healthy donors. This clone was found once. The PCR ran on 60 Vbeta and 13 Jbeta primers. Clones were read by immunoSEQ multiplex PCR, and TCRdb kept only the in-frame ones, dropping some. Among roughly 190,000 clones listed, about three quarters were seen once. Germline CDR1 is KGHSH and CDR2 is LQKENI. CDR3 length: 15 amino acids. V lost 3 bases and J 0 bases, leaving 9 bases between the germline ends. This sequence joins TRBV18 and TRBJ1-3; no definite D call. The source is a woman aged 25 to 45 in good health and CMV-seropositive. Specimen: PBMCs. The DNA of the CDR3 is TGTGCCAGCTCACCGGGCATAGTCTCTGGAAACACCATATATTTT. It yields the protein CASSPGIVSGNTIYF.